One sample yielded the 28 T cell receptor beta chains listed below, sequenced in a study of prognosis after radiotherapy for stage I lung cancer. TCR beta CDR3 was amplified from genomic DNA by two-round multiplex PCR. Round-one PCR had primers specific to each TRBV and TRBJ gene. Via MiXCR, TCRdb re-called the multiplex PCR reads, giving one row per CDR3 protein. The table has 20,000 to 30,000 distinct CDR3 sequences, approximately 40% seen once; the top ten hold roughly 21%. The starting material was PBMCs, obtained before or after stereotactic body radiation therapy (not recorded which). The receptors stem from a donor aged 50 or older with non-small cell lung cancer.

This clonotype appeared many times. One end of the junction does not line up with germline, which may come from a read error. V is TRBV6-5 and J is TRBJ2-1, with TRBD2 identical over 9 bases. CDR3 length: 15 residues. Germline CDR1 is MNHEY and CDR2 is SVGAGI. CDR3 nucleotides: TGTGCCGGCAGTTATGGTAGCGGGAGCGGCAATGAGCAGTTCTTC. This translates into CAGSYGSGSGNEQFF.

This clonotype was detected many times. This rearrangement joins TRBV30 to TRBJ1-5; possible D gene TRBD1, 6 bases. Trimming stripped 0 bases from V and 0 bases from J, with 9 bases between. The length of the CDR3 is 15 residues. CDR1 is GTSNPN and CDR2 is SVGIG in the germline V gene (reference sequence). The CDR3 sequence is CAWSVQGYSNQPQHF. DNA of the CDR3: TGTGCCTGGAGTGTACAGGGATATAGCAATCAGCCCCAGCATTTT.

This clonotype was seen once. J is TRBJ1-1 and V is TRBV19, with 7 bases aligning to TRBD1. The CDR3 runs 13 residues. CDR1 and CDR2 (germline): LNHDA, SQIVND (reference sequence). Trimming took 7 bases from V and 1 from J; bases not matched to a gene: 3. CDR3 coding DNA: TGTGCCAGTATCCGGACAGGGAACACTGAAGCTTTCTTT. It encodes CASIRTGNTEAFF.

As concerns this clonotype: The junction shows a germline mismatch at one end, possibly a read error. The chain combines TRBV5-1 with TRBJ2-7; D unclear. The germline gives CDR1 SGHRS, CDR2 YFSETQ. This CDR3 has 14 residues. CDR3 sequence (DNA): TGCGCCAGCAGCCCTGGGGTAGGGTTGAACGAGCAATACTTC. This translates into CASSPGVGLNEQYF.

This clonotype has just a few counts. The rearrangement links TRBV12-3 or TRBV12-4 to TRBJ2-2; D not resolved. V dropped 3 bases and J dropped 6 bases, with 8 bases sitting between them. The CDR3 length is 13 residues. The CDR3 here is CASSFPGPGELFF. CDR3 in DNA: TGTGCCAGCAGTTTCCCCGGGCCCGGGGAGCTGTTTTTT.

The V call is TRBV7-9, the J call TRBJ2-7, with 8 bases fitting TRBD2. J gave up 5 bases and V 6 bases, and 9 bases lay outside the gene matches. The CDR3 length is 14 residues. The germline gives CDR1 SEHNR, CDR2 FQNEAQ (reference sequence). CDR3 region: CASRAQREFDEQYF. For the CDR3, the DNA is TGTGCCAGCAGAGCCCAGCGGGAGTTTGACGAGCAGTACTTC. Full variable domain (missing parts from reference TRBV7-9 and TRBJ2-7): DTGVSQNPRHKITKRGQNVTFRCDPISEHNRLYWYRQTLGQGPEFLTYFQNEAQLEKSRLLSDRFSAERPKGSFSTLEIQRTEQGDSAMYLCASRAQREFDEQYFGPGTRLTVT.

On this clonotype: A far larger clone is one nucleotide away, so this likely arose from a read error. The V call is TRBV19, the J call TRBJ2-5; no reliable D call. TRBJ2-1 explains the end of the DNA better; the J call may be wrong. Germline-derived CDR1 and CDR2 are LNHDA and SQIVND (reference sequence). The CDR3 is 13 residues long. CDR3 DNA: TGTGCCAGTAGTATAGTGGCCCCCAATGAGCAGTTCTTC. It is translated as CASSIVAPNEQFF.

Only one count was recorded for this clonotype. The chain recombines TRBV6-5 with TRBJ2-1; D is ambiguous. CDR3 length equals 16 residues. Germline loops: CDR1 MNHEY, CDR2 SVGAGI. Trimming removed 1 base at V and 5 bases at J, with 15 bases between. The DNA of the CDR3 is TGTGCCAGCAGTTACTTCCCGTCAGTACCCCACAATGAGCAGTTCTTC. Translation: CASSYFPSVPHNEQFF.

The sample holds many counts of this clonotype. V is TRBV7-8 and J is TRBJ1-6, with unresolved D. Germline CDR1 SGHVS, CDR2 FQNEAQ. This CDR3 spans 15 amino acids. The V and J ends lost 1 base and 8 bases respectively, with 12 bases between them. This chain's CDR3 is CASSLVTARYSPLHF. CDR3 DNA sequence: TGTGCCAGCAGCTTAGTTACGGCGCGGTATTCACCCCTCCACTTT. The full variable domain, with the rest looked up from reference TRBV7-8 and TRBJ1-6, is GAGVSQSPRYKVAKRGQDVALRCDPISGHVSLFWYQQALGQGPEFLTYFQNEAQLDKSGLPSDRFFAERPEGSVSTLKIQRTQQEDSAVYLCASSLVTARYSPLHFGNGTRLTVT.

Only one count was recorded for this clonotype. J is TRBJ2-7 and V is TRBV30; the D gene is possibly TRBD2 (6 bases). Per germline, CDR1 GTSNPN and CDR2 SVGIG (reference sequence). The CDR3 is 13 amino acids. Between the trimmed V and J ends, which lost 3 bases and 7 bases, there was a span of 16 bases. In nucleotides, the CDR3 is TGTGCCTGGAGACGGAAGGGACTCGAAGAGCAGTACTTC. Protein product: CAWRRKGLEEQYF.

In its sample, this clonotype was seen many times. The chain recombines TRBV27 with TRBJ1-4; TRBD1 might be the D (5 bases). Germline CDR1 reads MNHEY; CDR2 reads SMNVEV (reference sequence). The CDR3 contains 13 residues. V was trimmed by 6 bases and J by 8 bases, leaving 13 bases between them. The CDR3 DNA reads TGTGCCAGCAGCGTCAGGGAAAGCGAAAAACTGTTTTTT. It codes for CASSVRESEKLFF.

By share of the sample, this clonotype is medium-sized (0.01 to 0.1%). The chain employs TRBV6-4 and TRBJ2-2; tentative D call: TRBD1 (6 bases). The CDR3 has 14 residues. V lost 10 bases and J 6 bases, leaving 18 bases between the germline ends. In germline, CDR1 is MRHNA, CDR2 SNTAGT. The CDR3 DNA reads TGTGCCACCACCAAAGAAGCAGGGGCCGGGGAGCTGTTTTTT. Its translation: CATTKEAGAGELFF.

This clonotype was picked up a small number of times. Being one base from a much bigger clone, this may be a read error. V and J are TRBV29-1 and TRBJ1-5; 10 bases map to TRBD1. Germline CDR1 is SQVTM and CDR2 is ANQGSEA. The CDR3 contains 14 residues. The CDR3 DNA reads as TGCAGCGTGTCCGGGACAGGGGTCAATCAGCCCCGGCATTTT. Protein sequence: CSVSGTGVNQPRHF.

Note on this clonotype: The missing conserved phenylalanine or tryptophan at the end of this CDR3 makes a read error likely. V is TRBV11-2 and J is TRBJ2-2, with D possibly TRBD2 on 7 matching bases. V lost 4 bases, J lost 3 bases, and 12 bases lay in between. Germline V lookup: CDR1 SGHAT, CDR2 FQNNGV. CDR3 length: 15 residues. CDR3 DNA sequence: TGTGCCAGCAGCTCCCGGGGGGCGGACACCGGGGAGCTGTTTTCT. Its protein is CASSSRGADTGELFS.

Concerning this clonotype itself: One end of the junction is discordant with germline, which a read error may explain. The rearrangement uses TRBV7-9 and TRBJ2-2; possibly TRBD2 for D (6 bases). The germline gives CDR1 SEHNR, CDR2 FQNEAQ (reference sequence). The CDR3 length is 16 residues. CDR3 protein: CASLTTSWRMTGELSF. In nucleotides, the CDR3 is TGTGCCAGCCTTACCACTAGCTGGAGAATGACCGGGGAGCTGTCTTTT.

The chain carries TRBV12-3 or TRBV12-4 and TRBJ2-3, with TRBD2 matching over 9 bases. The CDR3 consists of 15 residues. The V gene end was trimmed by 8 bases and the J gene end by 8 bases; junction bases not matched to a gene: 14. In nucleotides, the CDR3 is TGTGCCAGCGGTCTGCTAGCGGGATGGCCGAGTACGCAGTATTTT. Amino acid sequence: CASGLLAGWPSTQYF.

This clonotype was observed once. It differs at one base from a far larger clone, so likely a read error. The chain combines TRBV6-4 with TRBJ2-5; D is perhaps TRBD1 or TRBD2 (5 bases each). The CDR3 extends over 13 amino acids. Germline V gene data show CDR1 as MRHNA and CDR2 as SNTAGT. Here the CDR3 DNA reads TGTGCCAGCAAAACCCAGGGTAGGGAGACCAAGTACTTC. It codes for CASKTQGRETKYF.

The chain recombines TRBV6-2 or TRBV6-3 with TRBJ1-3, with a possible D match to TRBD1 (5 bases). This CDR3 region has 15 residues. Trimming cost V 5 bases and J 9 bases, with 20 bases left between them. CDR1 and CDR2 (germline): MNHEY, SVGEGT. CDR3 in DNA: TGTGCCAGCAGTGAAATGGAGGGGCGGGTCGGCACCATATATTTT. Translated: CASSEMEGRVGTIYF.

V is TRBV10-3 and J is TRBJ2-7, with D uncertain. Per the germline V gene, CDR1 is ENHRY and CDR2 is SYGVKD. The CDR3 contains 11 residues. Trimming removed 7 bases at V and 5 bases at J, with 9 bases between. This CDR3 is CAIKGGNEQYF. The CDR3 DNA is TGTGCCATCAAAGGTGGGAACGAGCAGTACTTC.

The chain employs TRBV2 and TRBJ2-1, with D possibly being TRBD1 (6 bases). Trimming removed 2 bases from V and 7 bases from J, with 21 bases in between. This CDR3 is built from 17 residues. The germline V gene encodes CDR1 SNHLY and CDR2 FYNNEI. The CDR3 bases are TGTGCCAGCAGTGAATCGCCGTCAGGGGTCTTACTGAATGAGCAGTTCTTC. Its translation: CASSESPSGVLLNEQFF.

This clonotype has ten or more counts. The rearrangement uses TRBV4-1 and TRBJ2-7; D call uncertain. Germline V gene sequence: CDR1 MGHRA, CDR2 YSYEKL. The CDR3 has 14 residues. V was trimmed by 2 bases and J by 1 base, leaving 9 bases between them. The CDR3 region has the DNA TGCGCCAGCAGCCAATTCGACGGTTCCTACGAGCAGTACTTC. Translating it yields CASSQFDGSYEQYF.

The chain has TRBV5-1 and TRBJ1-2; D may be TRBD1 (6 bases). This CDR3 spans 13 amino acids. V was cut by 1 base and J by 7 bases, with 11 bases left in between. Germline values: CDR1 SGHRS, CDR2 YFSETQ. This chain's CDR3 is CASSLLGAGGYTF. For the CDR3, the DNA is TGCGCCAGCAGCTTGTTGGGGGCTGGTGGCTACACCTTC. Using reference TRBV5-1 and TRBJ1-2 for the parts outside the CDR3, the full variable domain is KAGVTQTPRYLIKTRGQQVTLSCSPISGHRSVSWYQQTPGQGLQFLFEYFSETQRNKGNFPGRFSGRQFSNSRSEMNVSTLELGDSALYLCASSLLGAGGYTFGSGTRLTVV.

The sample holds a few counts of this clonotype. This chain joins TRBV27 and TRBJ2-1; D possibly uses TRBD1 or TRBD2 (7 bases each). From germline, CDR1 is MNHEY and CDR2 SMNVEV (reference sequence). CDR3 length equals 12 residues. V was clipped by 4 bases and J by 8 bases, with 9 bases between them. The CDR3 region has the DNA TGTGCCAGCAGTTCAGGGGGGGATGAGCAGTTCTTC. It translates to CASSSGGDEQFF.

A single count supports this clonotype. This chain connects TRBV6-2 or TRBV6-3 to TRBJ2-1; D assignment may be TRBD1 or TRBD2 (7 bases each). V was trimmed by 5 bases and J by 15 bases, leaving 17 bases between them. From germline, CDR1 is MNHEY and CDR2 SVGEGT. This CDR3 comprises 12 residues. CDR3 nucleotide sequence: TGTGCCAGCAGTGACAGCAGGGGGGGTTGGTTCTTC. It encodes CASSDSRGGWFF.

This clonotype was recorded many times. The V gene is TRBV9, the J gene TRBJ2-6; D is unclear. CDR3 length equals 15 residues. V was cut by 2 bases and J by 4 bases, with 10 bases left in between. Germline V gives CDR1 SGDLS, CDR2 YYNGEE. The CDR3 here is CASSVRRYGANVLTF. For the CDR3, the DNA is TGTGCCAGCAGCGTTCGGAGATACGGGGCCAACGTCCTGACTTTC.

This chain connects TRBV6-2 or TRBV6-3 to TRBJ2-1; no reliable D call. Trimming cost V 10 bases and J 5 bases, with 21 bases left between them. The CDR3 has 15 amino acids. The germline gives CDR1 MNHEY, CDR2 SVGEGT. The CDR3 region is CATRVQNHNNNEQFF. For the CDR3, the DNA is TGTGCCACTCGAGTACAGAACCATAACAACAATGAGCAGTTCTTC.

Concerning this clonotype itself: A far larger clone lies a single base away; this is likely a read error. The chain has TRBV6-1 and TRBJ2-3; D is uncertain. The V gene's germline CDR1 is MNHNS and CDR2 SASEGT. This CDR3 contains 14 residues. CDR3 nucleotides: TGTGTCAGCAGTGACTCTGTGGGTACAGATACGCAGTATTTT. Encoded protein: CVSSDSVGTDTQYF.

To note about this clonotype: The junction departs from germline at one end; a sequencing error may be responsible. The chain couples TRBV5-4 to TRBJ2-3, with D unclear. Germline V gene lookup returns CDR1 SGHNT and CDR2 YYREEE (reference sequence). This CDR3 is 12 amino acids long. In DNA, the CDR3 is TGTGCCAGCAGCTTCGGCACAGATAAGCAGTATTTT. Protein sequence: CASSFGTDKQYF.